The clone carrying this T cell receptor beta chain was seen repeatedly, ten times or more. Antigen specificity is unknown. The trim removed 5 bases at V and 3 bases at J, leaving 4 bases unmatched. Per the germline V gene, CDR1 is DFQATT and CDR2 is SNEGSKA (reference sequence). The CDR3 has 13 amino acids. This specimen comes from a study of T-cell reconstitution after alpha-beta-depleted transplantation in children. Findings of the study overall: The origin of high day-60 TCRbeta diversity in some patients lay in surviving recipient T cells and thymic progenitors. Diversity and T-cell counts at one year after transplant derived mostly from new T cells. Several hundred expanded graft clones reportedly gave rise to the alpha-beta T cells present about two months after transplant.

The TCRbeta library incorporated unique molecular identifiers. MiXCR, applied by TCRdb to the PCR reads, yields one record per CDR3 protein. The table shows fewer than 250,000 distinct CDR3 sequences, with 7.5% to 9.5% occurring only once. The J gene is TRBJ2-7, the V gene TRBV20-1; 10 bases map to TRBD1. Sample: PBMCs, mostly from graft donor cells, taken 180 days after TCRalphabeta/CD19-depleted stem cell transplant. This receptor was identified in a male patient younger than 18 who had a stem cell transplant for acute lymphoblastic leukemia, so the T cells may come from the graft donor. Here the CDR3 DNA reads TGCAGTGCTGAGTGGGACAGGGGCTACGAGCAGTACTTC. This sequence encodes CSAEWDRGYEQYF.